These 16 T cell receptor beta chains originate from one sample sequenced in a study of Tregs in tolerant kidney transplant recipients. Profiled with immunoSEQ multiplex PCR; TCRdb holds only in-frame clones, not every one. Of approximately 100,000 clones listed, 93% are singletons. The sequencing here drew on CD4+ T cells from blood, taken before the transplant. Receptors originate from a human donor who received a combined kidney and bone marrow transplant.

The chain employs TRBV5-1 and TRBJ2-5, with 8 bases lining up with TRBD2. Trimming cost V 0 bases and J 0 bases; bases outside gene matches: 13. CDR3 length equals 19 residues. Germline V CDR1 and CDR2: SGHRS, YFSETQ. The CDR3 nucleotides read TGCGCCAGCAGCTTGGGGCTAGCGGGCCCGACCCCCCACCAAGAGACCCAGTACTTC. It specifies CASSLGLAGPTPHQETQYF.

This chain connects TRBV2 to TRBJ1-5; D gene ambiguous. The length of the CDR3 is 13 residues. The germline CDR1 and CDR2 sequences are SNHLY and FYNNEI. Between the trimmed V and J ends, which lost 6 bases and 6 bases, there was a span of 12 bases. CDR3 residues: CASSQEVGQPQHF. The DNA for the CDR3 is TGTGCCAGCAGCCAAGAGGTGGGTCAGCCCCAGCATTTT.

This CDR3 is CASTSDRDHGYTF. The CDR3 DNA reads TGTGCCAGCACCTCTGACAGGGATCATGGCTACACCTTC. V is TRBV6-1 and J is TRBJ1-2; 7 nucleotides match TRBD1. V dropped 7 bases and J dropped 6; count of bases not matched to a gene: 8. The germline gives CDR1 MNHNS, CDR2 SASEGT. The CDR3 sequence is 13 residues long.

The chain couples TRBV7-2 to TRBJ1-2, with a possible D match to TRBD1 (5 bases). Trimming left V 5 bases short and J 5 bases short, with 15 bases between. The CDR3 covers 14 residues. Germline assignment: CDR1 SGHTA and CDR2 FQGNSA. CDR3 sequence (DNA): TGTGCCAGCAGCCCCGGGGGGGGATCGTATGGCTACACCTTC. This codes for CASSPGGGSYGYTF.

This chain joins TRBV19 and TRBJ2-1; TRBD2 matches at 8 bases. CDR1 LNHDA and CDR2 SQIVND come from the germline V gene (reference sequence). The CDR3 loop spans 15 amino acids. With V trimmed by 3 bases and J by 10 bases, 11 bases remained unmatched. The DNA for the CDR3 is TGTGCCAGTAGTATGACTAGCGCTCCGAAGGGGGAGCAGTTCTTC. This gives the protein CASSMTSAPKGEQFF. The full variable domain, in which reference TRBV19 and TRBJ2-1 provide the parts outside the CDR3, is DGGITQSPKYLFRKEGQNVTLSCEQNLNHDAMYWYRQDPGQGLRLIYYSQIVNDFQKGDIAEGYSVSREKKESFPLTVTSAQKNPTAFYLCASSMTSAPKGEQFFGPGTRLTVL.

The chain employs TRBV6-5 and TRBJ2-2; D is perhaps TRBD2 (7 bases). Trimming removed 7 bases at V and 4 bases at J, with 13 bases between. CDR1 MNHEY and CDR2 SVGAGI come from the germline V gene. The CDR3 is made up of 14 amino acids. CDR3 DNA sequence: TGTGCCAGCACCCGAGGGGGGGGCACCGGGGAGCTGTTTTTT. Amino acids: CASTRGGGTGELFF.

This chain uses TRBV28 with TRBJ1-5; a weak D match, TRBD1 (6 bases). Trimming shortened V by 0 bases and J by 0 bases, and 12 bases separated the two germline ends. CDR3 size: 17 residues. Per germline, CDR1 MDHEN and CDR2 SYDVKM. The CDR3 sequence is CASSLWRGAISNQPQHF. For the CDR3, the DNA is TGTGCCAGCAGTTTATGGCGGGGGGCGATTAGCAATCAGCCCCAGCATTTT.

The chain has TRBV19 and TRBJ1-5; no clear D. This CDR3 region has 16 residues. Trimming took off 0 bases at V and 9 bases at J, with 18 bases between the two ends. Germline loops: CDR1 LNHDA, CDR2 SQIVND (reference sequence). This CDR3 reads CASSIDLTAGVGPQHF. CDR3 DNA: TGTGCCAGTAGTATAGATCTTACAGCGGGAGTGGGGCCCCAGCATTTT.

Points on this clone: The same CDR3 arises from other DNA sequences in this sample as well. This rearrangement joins TRBV18 to TRBJ1-2, with D unresolved. V was shortened by 3 bases and J by 6 bases, with 20 bases between the two germline ends. The CDR3 is 16 amino acids. Per the germline V gene, CDR1 is KGHSH and CDR2 is LQKENI. CDR3 region: CASSPPRAAGRDGYTF. CDR3 DNA: TGTGCCAGCTCACCCCCGCGCGCCGCCGGGAGGGATGGCTACACCTTC.

The genes are TRBV6-6 and TRBJ2-1; D gene uncertain. Germline-derived CDR1 and CDR2 are MNHNY and SVGAGI (reference sequence). The CDR3 runs 13 residues. Trimming stripped 0 bases from V and 5 bases from J, with 5 bases between. CDR3 residues: CASSYSPDNEQFF. DNA for the CDR3: TGTGCCAGCAGTTACTCTCCAGACAATGAGCAGTTCTTC.

For this clone: This is likely a read error, given that the CDR3 carries no conserved phenylalanine or tryptophan at its end. J is TRBJ1-5 and V is TRBV6-6; D is unresolved. The CDR3 has 12 residues. The germline V gene encodes CDR1 MNHNY and CDR2 SVGAGI (reference sequence). V was clipped by 2 bases and J by 6 bases, with 5 bases between them. This CDR3 is CASSYNSQPQHL. In DNA form, the CDR3 reads TGTGCCAGCAGTTACAACAGTCAGCCCCAGCATCTT.

This clone is a singleton in its sample. The CDR3 is CAWSRDREWSGGLYEKLFF. CDR3 sequence (DNA): TGTGCCTGGAGTCGGGACAGGGAATGGTCTGGGGGACTTTATGAAAAACTGTTTTTT. The genes are TRBV30 and TRBJ1-4, with TRBD1 matching over 9 bases. Per germline, CDR1 GTSNPN and CDR2 SVGIG (reference sequence). The V and J ends lost 2 bases and 6 bases, in that order; junction bases with no gene match: 19. The CDR3 has 19 residues.

V and J are TRBV6-5 and TRBJ1-2; maybe TRBD1 (5 bases). The CDR3 length is 15 residues. The V and J ends lost 0 bases and 5 bases respectively, with 13 bases between them. Germline CDR1 is MNHEY and CDR2 is SVGAGI. The CDR3 nucleotides read TGTGCCAGCAGTTACTCGCGGACATTCCGGTATGGCTACACCTTC. Translation gives CASSYSRTFRYGYTF.

The V gene is TRBV5-1, the J gene TRBJ2-2, with 10 positions matching TRBD2. In germline, CDR1 is SGHRS, CDR2 YFSETQ. The CDR3 consists of 18 residues. Trimming cost V 1 base and J 3 bases; bases outside gene matches: 9. DNA of the CDR3: TGCGCCAGCAGCTTGTTAGCGGGGGGCCTCGTAGACACCGGGGAGCTGTTTTTT. Translation: CASSLLAGGLVDTGELFF.

The rearrangement uses TRBV19 and TRBJ2-5; possibly TRBD2 for D (5 bases). This CDR3 comprises 14 residues. The germline V gene has CDR1 LNHDA and CDR2 SQIVND (reference sequence). V gave up 3 bases and J gave up 3 bases, with 11 bases separating them. DNA of the CDR3: TGTGCCAGTAGTATTATAGGGAGAGAAGAGACCCAGTACTTC. Protein: CASSIIGREETQYF.

This chain joins TRBV9 and TRBJ2-2; no clear D. Between the trimmed V and J ends, which lost 4 bases and 5 bases, there was a span of 12 bases. The CDR3 extends over 14 amino acids. CDR1 and CDR2 from the germline V gene are SGDLS and YYNGEE. CDR3 DNA sequence: TGTGCCAGCAGCCCCCGCCGGGTTACCGGGGAGCTGTTTTTT. The encoded protein is CASSPRRVTGELFF.